The 28 T cell receptor beta chains below come from one sample, sequenced in a study of cytomegalovirus exposure and HLA in healthy donors. The study ran its PCR with 60 Vbeta and 13 Jbeta primers. Profiled with immunoSEQ multiplex PCR; TCRdb holds only in-frame clones, not every one. The data contain fewer than 200,000 clones, roughly 80% of them singletons. The sequencing input was PBMCs. These receptors were obtained from a female donor in good health and CMV-seronegative.

About this clone: Other DNA sequences in this sample translate to the same CDR3. The rearrangement links TRBV13 to TRBJ2-4; TRBD2 matches at 10 bases. The trim removed 5 bases at V and 8 bases at J, leaving 15 bases unmatched. Germline V gene lookup returns CDR1 PRHDT and CDR2 FYEKMQ (reference sequence). The CDR3 has 17 residues. The chain's CDR3 is CASSPSGLAPREHIQYF. CDR3 coding DNA: TGTGCCAGCAGCCCTTCGGGACTAGCGCCGAGAGAACACATTCAGTACTTC.

The chain joins TRBV27 to TRBJ1-2, with D possibly TRBD1 on 5 matching bases. V was pared by 2 bases and J by 2 bases, with 9 bases between. Germline CDR1 reads MNHEY; CDR2 reads SMNVEV (reference sequence). The CDR3 loop spans 14 amino acids. The chain's CDR3 is CASSLRPGNYGYTF. The DNA of the CDR3 is TGTGCCAGCAGTTTAAGGCCAGGGAACTATGGCTACACCTTC.

The chain recombines TRBV5-1 with TRBJ2-2, with 9 bases matching TRBD1. There are 15 residues in the CDR3. Trimming at V came to 2 bases and at J to 4 bases, leaving 3 bases not matched to a gene. Germline CDR1 and CDR2: SGHRS and YFSETQ. The CDR3 is CASSFRDRVTGELFF. The CDR3 DNA reads as TGCGCCAGCAGCTTCCGGGACAGGGTCACCGGGGAGCTGTTTTTT.

The rearrangement joins TRBV18 to TRBJ2-1, with 8 positions matching TRBD2. The CDR3 is 14 residues long. From germline, CDR1 is KGHSH and CDR2 LQKENI. J was trimmed by 7 bases and V by 3 bases; bases with no gene match: 5. The CDR3 reads CASSPERERNEQFF. Written as DNA, the CDR3 is TGTGCCAGCTCACCCGAGCGGGAGCGGAATGAGCAGTTCTTC.

This clone has more than one count but fewer than ten. This chain connects TRBV9 to TRBJ2-7, with a tentative D call TRBD2 (6 bases). Germline CDR1 is SGDLS and CDR2 is YYNGEE. The CDR3 spans 16 residues. V dropped 4 bases and J dropped 0 bases, with 17 bases sitting between them. CDR3 in DNA: TGTGCCAGCAGCATCACTTCCGGGACTTCCTCCTACGAGCAGTACTTC. It encodes CASSITSGTSSYEQYF.

The table lists this clone with a few counts. The chain recombines TRBV28 with TRBJ1-4; D is ambiguous. Per the germline V gene, CDR1 is MDHEN and CDR2 is SYDVKM. CDR3 length: 13 residues. Trimming took off 3 bases at V and 4 bases at J, with 6 bases between the two ends. In DNA form, the CDR3 reads TGTGCCAGCAGTTTCCAGATTAATGAAAAACTGTTTTTT. Its protein product is CASSFQINEKLFF.

This clone is a singleton in its sample. The chain joins TRBV30 to TRBJ2-1, with a possible D match to TRBD2 (6 bases). CDR1 is GTSNPN and CDR2 is SVGIG in the germline V gene (reference sequence). With 3 bases removed from V and 10 bases from J, the gap between germline ends came to 10 bases. This CDR3 spans 11 amino acids. CDR3 bases: TGTGCCTGGAGCTCAAGCGGGGAGCAGTTCTTC. It is translated as CAWSSSGEQFF. The variable domain in full, with the rest retrieved from reference TRBV30 and TRBJ2-1, is SQTIHQWPATLVQPVGSPLSLECTVEGTSNPNLYWYRQAAGRGLQLLFYSVGIGQISSEVPQNLSASRPQDRQFILSSKKLLLSDSGFYLCAWSSSGEQFFGPGTRLTVL.

This chain uses TRBV25-1 with TRBJ1-2; tentative D call: TRBD1 (5 bases). In germline, CDR1 is MGHDK, CDR2 SYGVNS. The CDR3 has 14 residues. The V gene lost 4 bases and the J gene lost 4 bases, with 13 bases spanning the gap. CDR3 coding DNA: TGTGCCAGCAGTGCCCTCCGACAGACCTATGGCTACACCTTC. This encodes CASSALRQTYGYTF.

The gene calls are TRBV10-3 and TRBJ2-7; 7 bases fit TRBD2. The CDR3 runs 17 residues. V trimming: 3 bases; J trimming: 2 bases; junction bases outside the gene matches: 13. CDR1 is ENHRY and CDR2 is SYGVKD in the germline V gene. The CDR3 here is CAISETEIGTTPYEQYF. In DNA, the CDR3 is TGTGCCATCAGTGAAACAGAAATAGGGACTACGCCCTACGAGCAGTACTTC.

Only a few counts were recorded for this clone. V and J are TRBV7-2 and TRBJ1-1, with D tentatively TRBD1 (6 bases). V was clipped by 2 bases and J by 1 base, with 14 bases between them. CDR1 and CDR2 from the germline V gene are SGHTA and FQGNSA. CDR3 length: 16 amino acids. CDR3 residues: CASSLNTGTGNTEAFF. CDR3 DNA sequence: TGTGCCAGCAGCTTAAATACAGGGACGGGGAACACTGAAGCTTTCTTT.

The chain recombines TRBV9 with TRBJ2-3; 7 nucleotides match TRBD2. This CDR3 contains 15 residues. V shed 4 bases, J shed 3 bases, and the junction held 8 bases outside the gene matches. From germline, CDR1 is SGDLS and CDR2 YYNGEE. The CDR3 DNA reads as TGTGCCAGCAGCTTAGGACTAGAGTTGACAGATACGCAGTATTTT. Translation gives CASSLGLELTDTQYF.

The chain links TRBV2 to TRBJ1-6; the match to TRBD1 covers 7 bases. This CDR3 is built from 14 residues. V was pared by 7 bases and J by 7 bases, with 7 bases of the junction left unmatched. The germline V gene encodes CDR1 SNHLY and CDR2 FYNNEI. The CDR3 sequence is CASTLSRGNSPLHF. DNA for the CDR3: TGTGCCAGCACCTTGAGCAGGGGGAATTCACCCCTCCACTTT.

This rearrangement joins TRBV4-2 to TRBJ1-2; 8 bases are a match to TRBD1. V gave up 0 bases and J gave up 8 bases; unmatched junction bases: 14. CDR3 length equals 17 residues. Germline CDR1 is LGHNA and CDR2 is YNFKEQ. CDR3 residues: CASSQEGRGRLIGGYTF. The CDR3 nucleotides read TGTGCCAGCAGCCAAGAGGGCAGGGGGCGCCTAATCGGCGGCTACACCTTC.

The sample holds a few counts of this clone. The chain couples TRBV18 to TRBJ2-3; TRBD2 matches 9 bases. Trimming at V came to 1 base and at J to 5 bases, leaving 4 bases not matched to a gene. Germline assignment: CDR1 KGHSH and CDR2 LQKENI. The CDR3 has 15 amino acids. CDR3 nucleotides: TGTGCCAGCTCACCACGGCCTAGCGGGGAAGATACGCAGTATTTT. Amino acid sequence: CASSPRPSGEDTQYF.

This chain connects TRBV5-1 to TRBJ2-7; D not certain. The germline gives CDR1 SGHRS, CDR2 YFSETQ. The germline V and J ends were trimmed by 2 bases and 2 bases, with 2 bases remaining between them. The CDR3 spans 11 residues. Here the CDR3 reads CASSFTYEQYF. CDR3 coding DNA: TGCGCCAGCAGCTTCACCTACGAGCAGTACTTC.

The chain carries TRBV5-1 and TRBJ1-2; TRBD1 might be the D (5 bases). V was cut by 0 bases and J by 4 bases, with 10 bases left in between. From germline, CDR1 is SGHRS and CDR2 YFSETQ. The CDR3 totals 14 residues. The CDR3: CASSLAGTGYGYTF. The CDR3 DNA follows: TGCGCCAGCAGCTTGGCCGGCACAGGCTATGGCTACACCTTC.

The chain uses TRBV9 and TRBJ1-4; a possible D gene is TRBD1 (6 bases). CDR1 SGDLS and CDR2 YYNGEE come from the germline V gene. The V gene lost 3 bases and the J gene lost 4 bases, with 22 bases spanning the gap. The CDR3 runs to 18 residues. In DNA form, the CDR3 reads TGTGCCAGCAGCGCTCGCCCTTCAGCAGGGGCGGGTAATGAAAAACTGTTTTTT. It encodes CASSARPSAGAGNEKLFF. Full variable domain (rest looked up from reference TRBV9 and TRBJ1-4): DSGVTQTPKHLITATGQRVTLRCSPRSGDLSVYWYQQSLDQGLQFLIQYYNGEERAKGNILERFSAQQFPDLHSELNLSSLELGDSALYFCASSARPSAGAGNEKLFFGSGTQLSVL.

The chain has TRBV5-1 and TRBJ1-3; possibly TRBD1 for D (5 bases). Germline V CDR1 and CDR2: SGHRS, YFSETQ. The CDR3 has 16 amino acids. V lost 2 bases and J 0 bases, leaving 12 bases between the germline ends. The DNA for the CDR3 is TGCGCCAGCAGCTTAACGACAGCTTCCTCTGGAAACACCATATATTTT. Its protein product is CASSLTTASSGNTIYF.

The chain couples TRBV27 to TRBJ2-1; 13 nucleotides align to TRBD2. V was clipped by 3 bases and J by 6 bases; unmatched bases: 5. The germline CDR1 and CDR2 sequences are MNHEY and SMNVEV (reference sequence). The CDR3 runs to 16 residues. This CDR3 reads CASSFLLAGGPNEQFF. The CDR3 coding sequence is TGTGCCAGCAGTTTCCTACTAGCGGGGGGGCCCAATGAGCAGTTCTTC.

This chain's CDR3 is CASSIFVSGANVLTF. The DNA for the CDR3 is TGTGCCAGTAGTATCTTCGTCTCTGGGGCCAACGTCCTGACTTTC. The genes are TRBV19 and TRBJ2-6; D unclear. The CDR3 length is 15 residues. Germline CDR1 reads LNHDA; CDR2 reads SQIVND (reference sequence). The germline V and J ends were trimmed by 3 bases and 0 bases, with 6 bases remaining between them.

A few counts support this clone. The rearrangement joins TRBV10-3 to TRBJ2-7, with TRBD1 identical over 7 bases. V was clipped by 6 bases and J by 6 bases; unmatched bases: 11. The CDR3 extends over 14 amino acids. Per the germline V gene, CDR1 is ENHRY and CDR2 is SYGVKD. The CDR3, as DNA: TGTGCCATCAGCAGATTGACAGGGCCCACCGAGCAGTACTTC. Amino acid sequence: CAISRLTGPTEQYF.

The chain couples TRBV2 to TRBJ2-3; D not resolved. The germline gives CDR1 SNHLY, CDR2 FYNNEI. Trimming removed 6 bases from V and 2 bases from J, with 12 bases in between. This CDR3 comprises 14 residues. CDR3 amino acids: CASSRVSNTDTQYF. The DNA of the CDR3 is TGTGCCAGCAGCCGGGTCTCAAACACAGATACGCAGTATTTT.

The J gene is TRBJ2-2, the V gene TRBV5-1; 7 nucleotides line up with TRBD2. The trim removed 3 bases at V and 5 bases at J, leaving 7 bases unmatched. From germline, CDR1 is SGHRS and CDR2 YFSETQ. This CDR3 is 15 amino acids long. The CDR3 region is CASSSTSLQTGELFF. The CDR3 DNA follows: TGCGCCAGCAGCTCGACTAGCTTGCAAACCGGGGAGCTGTTTTTT.

The V call is TRBV5-4, the J call TRBJ1-4; D remains ambiguous. The CDR3 sequence is 12 residues long. Trimming shortened V by 3 bases and J by 5 bases, and 5 bases separated the two germline ends. Germline CDR1 reads SGHNT; CDR2 reads YYREEE (reference sequence). CDR3 residues: CASSSRNEKLFF. CDR3 DNA: TGTGCCAGCAGCTCCAGGAATGAAAAACTGTTTTTT.

V gene TRBV9 combines with J gene TRBJ1-1, with D unclear. The germline V and J ends were trimmed by 0 bases and 5 bases, with 14 bases remaining between them. The CDR3 sequence is 15 residues long. Germline V gene sequence: CDR1 SGDLS, CDR2 YYNGEE. In DNA, the CDR3 is TGTGCCAGCAGCGTAGCTGATGGAGGCGGGACTGAAGCTTTCTTT. This sequence encodes CASSVADGGGTEAFF.

Turning to this clone: This specimen includes other DNA sequences encoding the same CDR3. The chain is built from TRBV2 and TRBJ2-5; D ambiguous. The ends were cut back, 6 bases at V and 2 bases at J, with 7 bases in the middle. Germline loops: CDR1 SNHLY, CDR2 FYNNEI. CDR3 length equals 12 residues. The CDR3 DNA reads TGTGCCAGCAGGGGCCAGCAAGAGACCCAGTACTTC. This sequence encodes CASRGQQETQYF.

V usage is TRBV7-9 and J usage is TRBJ2-7; 14 bases fit TRBD2. The CDR3 sequence is 15 residues long. CDR1 is SEHNR, CDR2 FQNEAQ, per germline (reference sequence). With V trimmed by 5 bases and J by 4 bases, 4 bases remained unmatched. Here the CDR3 reads CASSPGLAGAYEQYF. As DNA, the CDR3 is TGTGCCAGCAGCCCGGGACTAGCGGGAGCGTACGAGCAGTACTTC.

A single count supports this clone. V usage is TRBV5-6 and J usage is TRBJ2-7, with 16 positions matching TRBD2. V gave up 5 bases and J gave up 4 bases; unmatched junction bases: 9. This CDR3 comprises 17 residues. CDR1 and CDR2 from the germline V gene are SGHDT and YYEEEE. The CDR3 reads CASRLGLAGGLWYEQYF. Written as DNA, the CDR3 is TGTGCCAGCAGACTGGGACTAGCGGGGGGGCTCTGGTACGAGCAGTACTTC.